Below, one T cell receptor beta chain is given with its context. Its antigen remains unidentified. TCRdb's copy holds only in-frame clones and misses some; the assay was immunoSEQ multiplex PCR. In the table there are roughly 1,500,000 clones, 98% to 99% of which are singletons. These data come from a study of shared clonotypes between healthy human individuals. Whole-study results and caveats: The generation probabilities recorded for non-shared clonotypes fell below those of clonotypes shared by all four donors. The expectation was that sequencing depth would affect clonotype sharing among donors. Among several donors, approximately 4.6% of naive CD4 clonotypes were found in common.

Adult donors, all healthy and HIV-negative, had no recent acute infections or vaccinations. This receptor was obtained from a man aged 25-45 years in good health. Sequences were obtained from naive CD4+ T cells sorted from blood. Subset given: CD45RA+ positively selected.

CDR3: CAWILAGGPTSTDTQYF. The CDR3 DNA is TGTGCCTGGATACTAGCGGGAGGGCCAACTAGCACAGATACGCAGTATTTT. The chain joins TRBV30 to TRBJ2-3; 13 bases agree with TRBD2. This CDR3 region has 17 residues. J lost 0 bases, V lost 4 bases, and 7 bases had no gene match. Germline CDR1 is GTSNPN and CDR2 is SVGIG (reference sequence).